Given below is one TCR beta chain in context. Methods used by the authors: Amplification from reference gene primers served as the basis for estimated nucleated cell counts. Some clones are missing from TCRdb's copy, which holds only in-frame ones; the method was immunoSEQ multiplex PCR. For V, J and clone size, that table is used; D and trimming come from the DNA. In the table there are about 190,000 clones, around 84% of which are singletons. The data are from a study of blood T cell repertoires in COVID-19. Turning to the study itself: The samples span acute and convalescent COVID-19 from the United States, Italy and Spain. From T cells, B-cell-depleted T cells, or PBMCs came the material, which was cDNA or gDNA.

Germline V gene sequence: CDR1 KGHSH, CDR2 LQKENI. The CDR3 covers 13 residues. V was trimmed by 2 bases and J by 19 bases, leaving 18 bases between them. For recovered donors of Cohort 3, there were two negative PCRs, clearance, or symptom resolution. The sequence was obtained from a woman in her twenties or thirties who had recovered from COVID-19. This chain uses TRBV18 with TRBJ1-6; D might be TRBD1 (5 bases). The sequenced sample consisted of PBMCs or T cells enriched from blood (not recorded which). Here the CDR3 DNA reads TGTGCCAGCTCACCATGTGCAGGGTGCCCTTGGCACTTT. Protein: CASSPCAGCPWHF. Drawing the rest from reference TRBV18 and TRBJ1-6, the complete variable domain is NAGVMQNPRHLVRRRGQEARLRCSPMKGHSHVYWYRQLPEEGLKFMVYLQKENIIDESGMPKERFSAEFPKEGPSILRIQQVVRGDSAAYFCASSPCAGCPWHFGNGTRLTVT.